These 5 T cell receptor beta chains were sequenced from one sample in a study of OX40 agonist ivuxolimab in advanced cancers. Data came from immunoSEQ multiplex PCR; TCRdb stores just in-frame clones and leaves some out. The profile shows 100,000 to 120,000 clones, 89% of them singletons. The starting material was CD4+ or CD8+ T cells sorted from blood, obtained in a trial of the OX40 agonist ivuxolimab. The source of these receptors is an adult with an advanced solid tumor such as melanoma, head and neck, liver or kidney cancer.

This chain uses TRBV4-3 with TRBJ2-7; D possibly uses TRBD1 or TRBD2 (5 bases each). Germline V gene sequence: CDR1 LGHNA, CDR2 YSLEER. This CDR3 spans 17 amino acids. Trimming took 0 bases from V and 0 from J, leaving 15 bases between them. The CDR3 DNA is TGCGCCAGCAGCCAAGATTTAGCAGGGAGCGGCTCCTACGAGCAGTACTTC. Amino acids: CASSQDLAGSGSYEQYF.

This clone has more than one count but fewer than ten. V gene TRBV6-5 combines with J gene TRBJ2-7; TRBD1 might be the D (6 bases). Germline V gene sequence: CDR1 MNHEY, CDR2 SVGAGI. V was trimmed by 6 bases and J by 2 bases, leaving 11 bases between them. The CDR3 spans 13 residues. The CDR3, as DNA: TGTGCCAGCAGAAGACAGGCGACCTACGAGCAGTACTTC. Amino acid sequence: CASRRQATYEQYF.

This chain joins TRBV29-1 and TRBJ2-5; no firm D call. V was cut by 7 bases and J by 2 bases, with 14 bases left in between. This CDR3 has 13 residues. Germline-derived CDR1 and CDR2 are SQVTM and ANQGSEA. CDR3 sequence reads: CSAERRLQETQYF. The CDR3 DNA reads as TGCAGCGCCGAAAGACGGTTACAAGAGACCCAGTACTTC.

V usage is TRBV6-6 and J usage is TRBJ1-5, with no clear D. From germline, CDR1 is MNHNY and CDR2 SVGAGI (reference sequence). This CDR3 contains 15 residues. The V end lost 5 bases, the J end lost 2 bases, and 13 bases lay between the germline ends. CDR3 nucleotides: TGTGCCAGCAGTCCCACGCGTCTTGGCAATCAGCCCCAGCATTTT. Translation gives CASSPTRLGNQPQHF.

V gene TRBV5-5 combines with J gene TRBJ1-5; the match to TRBD1 covers 9 bases. After removal of 7 bases from V and 6 bases from J, the junction contained 8 bases not matched to a gene. Germline assignment: CDR1 SGHKS and CDR2 YYEKEE (reference sequence). The CDR3 is 14 residues long. The CDR3 sequence is CASSLGQGSQPQHF. In DNA form, the CDR3 reads TGTGCCAGCTCCCTTGGACAGGGGAGTCAGCCCCAGCATTTT.